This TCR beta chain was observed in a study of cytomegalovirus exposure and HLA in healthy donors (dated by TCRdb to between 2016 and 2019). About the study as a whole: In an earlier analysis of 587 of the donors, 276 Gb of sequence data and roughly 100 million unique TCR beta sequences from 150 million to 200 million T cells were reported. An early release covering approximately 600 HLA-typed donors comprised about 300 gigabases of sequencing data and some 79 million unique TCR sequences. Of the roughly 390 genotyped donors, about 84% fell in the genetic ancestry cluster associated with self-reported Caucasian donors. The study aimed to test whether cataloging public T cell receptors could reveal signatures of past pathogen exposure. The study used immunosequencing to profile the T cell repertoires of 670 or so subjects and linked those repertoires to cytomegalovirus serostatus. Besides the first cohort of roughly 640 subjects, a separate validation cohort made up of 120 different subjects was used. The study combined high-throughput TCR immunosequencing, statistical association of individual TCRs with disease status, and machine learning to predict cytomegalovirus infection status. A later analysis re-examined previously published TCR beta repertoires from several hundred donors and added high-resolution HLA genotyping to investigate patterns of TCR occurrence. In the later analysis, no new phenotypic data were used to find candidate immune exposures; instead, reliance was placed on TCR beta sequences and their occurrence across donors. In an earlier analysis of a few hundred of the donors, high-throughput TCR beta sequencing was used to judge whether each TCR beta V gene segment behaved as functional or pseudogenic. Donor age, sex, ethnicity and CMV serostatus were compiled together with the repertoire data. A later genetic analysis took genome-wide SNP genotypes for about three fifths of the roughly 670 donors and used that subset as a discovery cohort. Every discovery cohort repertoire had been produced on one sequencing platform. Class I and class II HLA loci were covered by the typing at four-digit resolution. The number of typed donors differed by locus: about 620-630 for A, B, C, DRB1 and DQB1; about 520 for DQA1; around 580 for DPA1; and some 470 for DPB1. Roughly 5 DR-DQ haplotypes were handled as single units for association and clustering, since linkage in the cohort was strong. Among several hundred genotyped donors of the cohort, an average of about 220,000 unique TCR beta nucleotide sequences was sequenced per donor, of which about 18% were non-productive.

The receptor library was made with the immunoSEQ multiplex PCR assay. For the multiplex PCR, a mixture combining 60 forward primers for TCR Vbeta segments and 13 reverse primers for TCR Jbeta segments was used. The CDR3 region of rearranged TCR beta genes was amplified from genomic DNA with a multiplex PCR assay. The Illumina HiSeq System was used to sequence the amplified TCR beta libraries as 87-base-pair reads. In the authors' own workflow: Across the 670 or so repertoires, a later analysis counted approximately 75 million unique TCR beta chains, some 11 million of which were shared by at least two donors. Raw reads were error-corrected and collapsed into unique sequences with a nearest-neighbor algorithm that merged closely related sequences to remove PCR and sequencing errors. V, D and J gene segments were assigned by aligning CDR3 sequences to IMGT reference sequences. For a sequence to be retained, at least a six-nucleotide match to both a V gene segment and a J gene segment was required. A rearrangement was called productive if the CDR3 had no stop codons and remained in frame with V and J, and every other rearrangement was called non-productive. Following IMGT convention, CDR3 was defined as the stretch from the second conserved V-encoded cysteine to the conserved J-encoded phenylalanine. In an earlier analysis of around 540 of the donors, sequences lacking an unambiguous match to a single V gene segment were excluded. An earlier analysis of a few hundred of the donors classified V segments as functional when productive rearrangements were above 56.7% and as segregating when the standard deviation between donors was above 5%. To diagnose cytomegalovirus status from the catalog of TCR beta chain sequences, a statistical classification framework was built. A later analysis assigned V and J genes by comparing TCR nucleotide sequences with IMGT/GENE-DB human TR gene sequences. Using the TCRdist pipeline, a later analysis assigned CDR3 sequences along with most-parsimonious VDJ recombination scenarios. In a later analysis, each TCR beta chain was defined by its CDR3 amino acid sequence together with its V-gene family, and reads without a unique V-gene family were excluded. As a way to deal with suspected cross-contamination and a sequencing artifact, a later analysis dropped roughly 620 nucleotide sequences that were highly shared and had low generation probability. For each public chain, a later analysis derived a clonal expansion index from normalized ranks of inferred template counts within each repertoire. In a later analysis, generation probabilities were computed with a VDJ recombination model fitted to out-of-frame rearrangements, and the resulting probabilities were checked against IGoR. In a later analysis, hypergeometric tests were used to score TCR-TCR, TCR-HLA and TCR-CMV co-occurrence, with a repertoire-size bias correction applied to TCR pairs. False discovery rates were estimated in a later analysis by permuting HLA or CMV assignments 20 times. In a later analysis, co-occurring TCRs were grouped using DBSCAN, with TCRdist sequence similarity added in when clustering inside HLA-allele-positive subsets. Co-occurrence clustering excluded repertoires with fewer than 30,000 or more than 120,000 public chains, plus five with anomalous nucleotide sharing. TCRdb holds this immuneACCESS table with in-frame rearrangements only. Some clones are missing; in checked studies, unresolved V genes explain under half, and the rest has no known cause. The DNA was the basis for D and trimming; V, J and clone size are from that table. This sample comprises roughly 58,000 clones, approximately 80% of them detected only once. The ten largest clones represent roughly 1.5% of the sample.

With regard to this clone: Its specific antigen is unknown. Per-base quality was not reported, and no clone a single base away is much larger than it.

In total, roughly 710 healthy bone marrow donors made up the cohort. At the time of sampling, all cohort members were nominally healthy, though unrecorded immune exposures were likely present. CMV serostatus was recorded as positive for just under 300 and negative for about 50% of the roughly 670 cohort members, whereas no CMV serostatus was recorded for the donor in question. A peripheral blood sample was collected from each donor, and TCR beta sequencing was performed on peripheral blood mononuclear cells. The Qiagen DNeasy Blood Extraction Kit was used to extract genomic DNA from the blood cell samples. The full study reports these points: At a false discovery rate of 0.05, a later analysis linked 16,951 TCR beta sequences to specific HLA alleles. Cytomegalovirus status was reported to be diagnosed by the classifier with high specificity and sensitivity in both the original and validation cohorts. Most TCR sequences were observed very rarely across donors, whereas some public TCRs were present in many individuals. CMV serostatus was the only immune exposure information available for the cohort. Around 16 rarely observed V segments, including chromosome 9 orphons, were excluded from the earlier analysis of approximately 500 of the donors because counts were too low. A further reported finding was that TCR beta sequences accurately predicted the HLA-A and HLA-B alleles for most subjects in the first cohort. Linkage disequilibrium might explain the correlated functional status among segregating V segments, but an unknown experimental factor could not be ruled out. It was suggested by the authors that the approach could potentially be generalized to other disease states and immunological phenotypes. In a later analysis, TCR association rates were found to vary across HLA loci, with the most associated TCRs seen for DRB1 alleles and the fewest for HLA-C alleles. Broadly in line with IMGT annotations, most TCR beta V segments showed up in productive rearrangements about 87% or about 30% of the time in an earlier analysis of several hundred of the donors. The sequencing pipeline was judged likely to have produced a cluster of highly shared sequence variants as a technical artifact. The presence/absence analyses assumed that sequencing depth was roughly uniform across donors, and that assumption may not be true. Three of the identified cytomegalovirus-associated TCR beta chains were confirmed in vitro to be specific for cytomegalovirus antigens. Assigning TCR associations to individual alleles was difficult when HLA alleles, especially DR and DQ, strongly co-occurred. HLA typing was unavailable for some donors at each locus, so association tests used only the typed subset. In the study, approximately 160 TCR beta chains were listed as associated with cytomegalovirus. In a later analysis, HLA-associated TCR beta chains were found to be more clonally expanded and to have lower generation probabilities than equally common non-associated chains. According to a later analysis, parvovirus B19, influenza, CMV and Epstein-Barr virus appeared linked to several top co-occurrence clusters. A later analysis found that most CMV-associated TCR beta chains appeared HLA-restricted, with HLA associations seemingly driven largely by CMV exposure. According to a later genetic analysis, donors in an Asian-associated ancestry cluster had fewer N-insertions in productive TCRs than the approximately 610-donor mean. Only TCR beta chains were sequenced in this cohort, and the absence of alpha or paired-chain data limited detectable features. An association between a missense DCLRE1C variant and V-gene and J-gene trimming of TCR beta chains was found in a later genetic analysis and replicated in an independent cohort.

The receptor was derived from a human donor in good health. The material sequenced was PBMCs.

CDR3 region: CASSVTGASDTQYF. The sequence in DNA is TGTGCCAGCAGCGTTACAGGGGCCTCAGATACGCAGTATTTT. The chain is made from TRBV9 and TRBJ2-3; 7 bases in the junction line up with TRBD1. There are 14 amino acids in the CDR3, from cysteine to phenylalanine inclusive. Kept here is only the CDR3 DNA, which spans 42 bases and is read in frame from base 1. Germline trimming: 2 bases from V, 4 bases from J; junction bases outside gene matches: 4. CDR1 and CDR2 were assigned from the germline V gene as SGDLS and YYNGEE. The entire variable domain, with the stretches around the CDR3 drawn from the reference TRBV9 and TRBJ2-3 proteins, is DSGVTQTPKHLITATGQRVTLRCSPRSGDLSVYWYQQSLDQGLQFLIQYYNGEERAKGNILERFSAQQFPDLHSELNLSSLELGDSALYFCASSVTGASDTQYFGPGTRLTVL.